This T cell receptor beta chain was recovered during a study of T cell changes during pregnancy in multiple sclerosis (dated by TCRdb to the late 2010s). Background for the entire study: The study looked at changes in the T cell repertoire across pregnancy in women with multiple sclerosis.

The method was the immunoSEQ multiplex PCR assay. Not all clones reach the TCRdb copy of this immuneACCESS table, which keeps in-frame sequences only. Checked studies attribute under half of the gap to unresolved V genes and leave the rest unexplained. This sample holds roughly 30,000 clones; approximately 88% were observed only once. About 0.5% of the sample rests with the top ten. With regard to this clone: Its antigen is not yet known. Base-call qualities are not available, and no considerably larger clone is one nucleotide away.

CDR1 and CDR2, looked up from the germline V gene, are SGHNT and YENEEA. V is pared back by 2 bases and J by 8 bases, with 13 bases lying between the germline termini. From the cysteine up to the phenylalanine, the CDR3 has a length of 14 residues. Of the read, only the CDR3 DNA is kept; its 42 bases are in frame from base 1. The chain uses TRBV11-3 and TRBJ2-1; perhaps TRBD1 is the D gene, with 5 bases matching. The TCR sequence derives from a female donor in good health, enrolled as a control in a pregnancy study. The specimen comprised CD4+ T cells from peripheral blood mononuclear cells, sampled in the first trimester of pregnancy. The CDR3 region has the sequence CASSLRAQGHEQFF. In nucleotides, the sequence is TGTGCCAGCAGCTTAAGGGCCCAGGGCCATGAGCAGTTCTTC. With the rest looked up from the reference TRBV11-3 and TRBJ2-1 genes rather than sequenced, the full variable domain is EAGVVQSPRYKIIEKKQPVAFWCNPISGHNTLYWYLQNLGQGPELLIRYENEEAVDDSQLPKDRFSAERLKGVDSTLKIQPAELGDSAVYLCASSLRAQGHEQFFGPGTRLTVL.